The 17 T cell receptor beta chains in this list originate from one sample, sequenced in a study of T cell responses to AZD1222 COVID-19 vaccine. Using immunoSEQ multiplex PCR, the repertoire was profiled, and TCRdb retains in-frame clones only, with some absent. The sample includes about 200,000 clones, approximately 93% of them seen just once. Sequencing used peripheral blood, obtained 28 days after the second AZD1222 dose. All receptors come from an adult who received the AZD1222 COVID-19 vaccine.

The chain joins TRBV7-9 to TRBJ2-2; D is undetermined. V was shortened by 5 bases and J by 3 bases, with 10 bases between the two germline ends. The CDR3 loop spans 14 amino acids. Germline loops: CDR1 SEHNR, CDR2 FQNEAQ (reference sequence). Written as DNA, the CDR3 is TGTGCCAGCAGCCCAGGACCGGACACCGGGGAGCTGTTTTTT. Its protein product is CASSPGPDTGELFF.

The chain recombines TRBV4-3 with TRBJ1-1, with D possibly matching TRBD1 (6 bases). The CDR3 length is 16 residues. Trimming removed 0 bases at V and 6 bases at J, with 17 bases between. The germline CDR1 and CDR2 sequences are LGHNA and YSLEER. The CDR3 bases are TGCGCCAGCAGCCAAGATTGGGGGGCGGGCGGAGCTGAAGCTTTCTTT. This gives the protein CASSQDWGAGGAEAFF.

The chain uses TRBV7-2 and TRBJ1-6; possible D gene TRBD1, 5 bases. V was cut by 2 bases and J by 6 bases, with 14 bases left in between. CDR1 is SGHTA, CDR2 FQGNSA, per germline. The CDR3 length is 16 residues. CDR3 coding DNA: TGTGCCAGCAGCTTATCCCCCAGGGCGAGTAATTCACCCCTCCACTTT. Translating gives CASSLSPRASNSPLHF. The whole variable domain, remainder taken from reference TRBV7-2 and TRBJ1-6, is GAGVSQSPSNKVTEKGKDVELRCDPISGHTALYWYRQSLGQGLEFLIYFQGNSAPDKSGLPSDRFSAERTGGSVSTLTIQRTQQEDSAVYLCASSLSPRASNSPLHFGNGTRLTVT.

V and J are TRBV28 and TRBJ1-3, with D perhaps TRBD1 (6 bases). The CDR3 length is 15 residues. V was shortened by 4 bases and J by 0 bases, with 10 bases between the two germline ends. CDR1 and CDR2 from the germline V gene are MDHEN and SYDVKM. In DNA form, the CDR3 reads TGTGCCAGCAGTTCTCAGACAGGCTCTGGAAACACCATATATTTT. This translates into CASSSQTGSGNTIYF.

This clone has just one count. This chain joins TRBV7-9 and TRBJ1-6; D is unclear. CDR1 SEHNR and CDR2 FQNEAQ come from the germline V gene (reference sequence). The V end was cut by 1 base, the J end by 0 bases, with 7 bases between. CDR3 length: 16 residues. The CDR3 DNA follows: TGTGCCAGCAGCTTAGAGATAACCTCCTATAATTCACCCCTCCACTTT. This gives the protein CASSLEITSYNSPLHF.

Worth noting for this clone: Other nucleotide sequences from this sample produce the same CDR3. The chain links TRBV27 to TRBJ2-3; weak D call: TRBD2 (6 bases). Germline V lookup: CDR1 MNHEY, CDR2 SMNVEV (reference sequence). The CDR3 is made up of 14 amino acids. V lost 4 bases and J lost 3, with 11 bases in between. The CDR3, as DNA: TGTGCCAGCAGTTGGGCGCGGGGTACAGATACGCAGTATTTT. Residues: CASSWARGTDTQYF.

The rearrangement links TRBV28 to TRBJ1-5; a possible D gene is TRBD1 (5 bases). The germline V and J ends were trimmed by 2 bases and 0 bases, with 8 bases remaining between them. The CDR3 is made up of 15 amino acids. Germline CDR1 reads MDHEN; CDR2 reads SYDVKM. The CDR3 region has the DNA TGTGCCAGCAGTTTAGGGGGATATAGCAATCAGCCCCAGCATTTT. Its protein is CASSLGGYSNQPQHF.

V is TRBV19 and J is TRBJ1-1; possible D gene TRBD1, 6 bases. From germline, CDR1 is LNHDA and CDR2 SQIVND (reference sequence). The CDR3 extends over 13 amino acids. V shed 1 base and J shed 10 bases, with 13 bases lying between them. Here the CDR3 reads CASSIGEGHGAFF. CDR3 bases: TGTGCCAGTAGTATAGGGGAGGGACACGGAGCTTTCTTT.

As regards this clone: The germline gene is not matched at one end of the junction; a read error may be the cause. This chain links TRBV5-4 with TRBJ2-2; 10 bases are shared with TRBD2. The CDR3 length is 17 residues. CDR1 is SGHNT and CDR2 is YYREEE in the germline V gene (reference sequence). The CDR3 coding sequence is TGTGCCAGCAGTTTGGTCCTAGCGGGAGCGAACACCGGGGAGCTGTTTTTT. It encodes CASSLVLAGANTGELFF.

V and J are TRBV5-5 and TRBJ1-1; possible D gene TRBD1, 6 bases. Germline assignment: CDR1 SGHKS and CDR2 YYEKEE (reference sequence). V was pared by 6 bases and J by 0 bases, with 15 bases between. This CDR3 region has 15 residues. The CDR3 protein is CASNLRQALNTEAFF. CDR3 bases: TGTGCCAGCAACCTAAGACAGGCCTTGAACACTGAAGCTTTCTTT.

This chain joins TRBV28 and TRBJ1-2; D is ambiguous. This CDR3 region has 15 residues. Germline V gives CDR1 MDHEN, CDR2 SYDVKM. Trimming pared 1 base from V and 1 base from J, leaving 10 bases between. The CDR3: CASSLLQMNNYGYTF. The CDR3 region has the DNA TGTGCCAGCAGTTTATTACAGATGAATAACTATGGCTACACCTTC.

CDR3 nucleotides: TGTGCCAGCGGATGCTGTGGGACTAGCGGGGGGACAGACCTCTTCCCCACCGGGGAGCTGTTTTTT. This encodes CASGCCGTSGGTDLFPTGELFF. The V and J genes are TRBV2 and TRBJ2-2; 15 nucleotides align to TRBD2. The ends lost 8 bases at V and 4 bases at J; junction bases unmatched: 23. The CDR3 sequence is 22 residues long. Germline-derived CDR1 and CDR2 are SNHLY and FYNNEI.

The DNA of the CDR3 is TGTGCCAGCAGCCCTGGGGGGCCGGCAGAGACCCAGTACTTC. Its protein product is CASSPGGPAETQYF. The rearrangement uses TRBV7-8 and TRBJ2-5; perhaps D is TRBD1 or TRBD2 (6 bases each). Deletions cut 5 bases from V and 4 bases from J, with 14 bases between. Per germline, CDR1 SGHVS and CDR2 FQNEAQ. This CDR3 has 14 amino acids. Filled out from reference TRBV7-8 and TRBJ2-5, the complete variable domain reads GAGVSQSPRYKVAKRGQDVALRCDPISGHVSLFWYQQALGQGPEFLTYFQNEAQLDKSGLPSDRFFAERPEGSVSTLKIQRTQQEDSAVYLCASSPGGPAETQYFGPGTRLLVL.

DNA of the CDR3: TGTGCCAGCAGCGCGCAGGCCACGGCCGGGGAGCTGTTTTTT. Protein: CASSAQATAGELFF. This rearrangement joins TRBV7-3 to TRBJ2-2, with no clear D. CDR1 is SGHTA and CDR2 is FQGTGA in the germline V gene. The CDR3 is made up of 14 amino acids. The V and J ends lost 5 bases and 6 bases respectively, with 13 bases between them.

V and J are TRBV9 and TRBJ2-1; no clear D gene. The CDR3 is 16 amino acids. The V gene's germline CDR1 is SGDLS and CDR2 YYNGEE. Trimming shortened V by 2 bases and J by 4 bases, and 16 bases separated the two germline ends. CDR3 nucleotide sequence: TGTGCCAGCAGCGTCGGTCGCGGCTCCGGTTACAATGAGCAGTTCTTC. This sequence encodes CASSVGRGSGYNEQFF.

Here the CDR3 DNA reads TGTGCCAGCAGCGCCAGACAGGGGGCGGTCGATGGCTACACCTTC. Its protein product is CASSARQGAVDGYTF. V usage is TRBV5-5 and J usage is TRBJ1-2, with 10 bases aligning to TRBD1. The CDR3 has 15 residues. With V trimmed by 4 bases and J by 6 bases, 9 bases remained unmatched. CDR1 and CDR2 from the germline V gene are SGHKS and YYEKEE (reference sequence).

The chain links TRBV7-7 to TRBJ2-2; no reliable D call. CDR3 length equals 15 residues. CDR1 SSHAT and CDR2 FNYEAQ come from the germline V gene (reference sequence). V was cut by 1 base and J by 4 bases, with 10 bases left in between. Here the CDR3 reads CASSLGGTSTGELFF. In DNA form, the CDR3 reads TGTGCCAGCAGCTTAGGTGGCACAAGCACCGGGGAGCTGTTTTTT.